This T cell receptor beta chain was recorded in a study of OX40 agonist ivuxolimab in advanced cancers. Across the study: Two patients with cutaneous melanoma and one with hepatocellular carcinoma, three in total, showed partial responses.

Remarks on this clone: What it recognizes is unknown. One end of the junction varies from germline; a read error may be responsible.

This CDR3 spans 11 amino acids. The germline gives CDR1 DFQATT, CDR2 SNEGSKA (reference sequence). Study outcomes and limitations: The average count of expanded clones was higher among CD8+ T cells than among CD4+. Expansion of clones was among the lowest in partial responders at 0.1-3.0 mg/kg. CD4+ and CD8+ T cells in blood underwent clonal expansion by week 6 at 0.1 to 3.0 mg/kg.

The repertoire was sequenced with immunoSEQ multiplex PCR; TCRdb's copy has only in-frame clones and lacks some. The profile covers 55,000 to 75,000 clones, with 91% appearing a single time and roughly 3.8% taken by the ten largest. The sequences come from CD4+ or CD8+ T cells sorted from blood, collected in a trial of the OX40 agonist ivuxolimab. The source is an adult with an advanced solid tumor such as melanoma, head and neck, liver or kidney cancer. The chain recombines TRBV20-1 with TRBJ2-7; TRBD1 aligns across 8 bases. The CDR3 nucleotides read TGCAGTGTAGGGGCAGGGGGCGGAATTCACTTC. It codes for CSVGAGGGIHF.